A single sample is the source of the 24 T cell receptor beta chains below, sequenced in a study of cytomegalovirus exposure and HLA in healthy donors (dated by TCRdb to 2016 to 2017). Library creation used the immunoSEQ multiplex PCR assay. For the multiplex PCR, a mixture combining 60 forward primers for TCR Vbeta segments and 13 reverse primers for TCR Jbeta segments was used. This is the immuneACCESS table as TCRdb keeps it, with only in-frame sequences that have V and J called. A part of the clones is gone; compared with another copy, unresolved V genes explain less than half, and the rest is unexplained. The sample table contains around 85,000 clones; only one count was recorded for roughly 80% of them. Together, the top ten hold approximately 23% of the sample. The specimen was PBMCs. All receptors derive from a woman aged 45 to 65 in good health and CMV-seropositive.

The V and J genes are TRBV29-1 and TRBJ2-3; D might be TRBD2 (6 bases). Germline loops: CDR1 SQVTM, CDR2 ANQGSEA. The CDR3 consists of 14 residues. V was shortened by 6 bases and J by 0 bases, with 13 bases between the two germline ends. CDR3 region: CSVTSRGSTDTQYF. As DNA, the CDR3 is TGCAGCGTAACTAGCCGGGGGAGCACAGATACGCAGTATTTT.

V and J are TRBV7-4 and TRBJ2-7, with 8 bases aligning to TRBD1. Germline loops: CDR1 SGHVT, CDR2 SQSDAQ. The trim removed 7 bases at V and 11 bases at J, leaving 13 bases unmatched. The CDR3 is made up of 13 amino acids. The CDR3 DNA reads TGTGCCAGCACCCCTAGGACAGGGCTTAAAGAGTACGTC. Encoded protein: CASTPRTGLKEYV.

Here the CDR3 DNA reads TGCGCCAGCAGCCTGCGGACTAGCGGGAGTCTTATAGCGAATGAGCAGTTCTTC. Residues: CASSLRTSGSLIANEQFF. The V gene is TRBV5-1, the J gene TRBJ2-1; 13 bases are a match to TRBD2. CDR1 SGHRS and CDR2 YFSETQ come from the germline V gene. Trimming took 4 bases from V and 7 from J; bases not matched to a gene: 14. This CDR3 has 18 amino acids.

CDR3 coding DNA: TGTGCCTCCACCAAATCCGGGAACACCGGGGAGCTGTTTTTT. Its translation is CASTKSGNTGELFF. V and J are TRBV9 and TRBJ2-2; D unresolved. CDR3 length: 14 residues. Trimming pared 10 bases from V and 1 base from J, leaving 14 bases between. The germline CDR1 and CDR2 sequences are SGDLS and YYNGEE.

The chain employs TRBV5-4 and TRBJ2-5; 10 positions agree with TRBD1. J gave up 4 bases and V 5 bases, and 5 bases lay outside the gene matches. CDR1 and CDR2 from the germline V gene are SGHNT and YYREEE (reference sequence). The CDR3 runs 14 residues. DNA for the CDR3: TGTGCCAGCAGGTGGGACAGGGGTCGAGAGACCCAGTACTTC. Translated: CASRWDRGRETQYF.

The chain combines TRBV5-3 with TRBJ2-4; 8 bases align to TRBD2. TRBV5-3 is an ORF; its function is uncertain. The CDR3 is made up of 21 amino acids. J was trimmed by 3 bases and V by 2 bases; bases with no gene match: 22. CDR3 coding DNA: TGTGCCAGAAGCTTCGGCGTACGCGGGAGGCACCGAACAAAGAGCAAAAACATTCAGTACTTC. It yields the protein CARSFGVRGRHRTKSKNIQYF.

This sequence joins TRBV5-1 and TRBJ1-2; 9 bases are shared with TRBD1. The CDR3 has 14 residues. Looked up from germline, CDR1 is SGHRS and CDR2 is YFSETQ. Trimming removed 3 bases from V and 8 bases from J; junction bases left unmatched: 8. The CDR3 sequence is CASSYTGGAGGYTF. DNA for the CDR3: TGCGCCAGCAGCTATACAGGGGGCGCAGGAGGCTACACCTTC.

As concerns this clone: Other DNA sequences in the sample encode the same CDR3. The chain couples TRBV11-2 to TRBJ2-3; the D gene is possibly TRBD2 (6 bases). The ends were cut back, 1 base at V and 4 bases at J, with 12 bases in the middle. The CDR3 is 15 residues long. Germline V CDR1 and CDR2: SGHAT, FQNNGV. The CDR3 bases are TGTGCCAGCAGCTTAGCGTTAGGCGGGGCAGATACGCAGTATTTT. This encodes CASSLALGGADTQYF.

V is TRBV6-1 and J is TRBJ2-5, with D tentatively TRBD1 (5 bases). The J call is in doubt because the DNA end fits TRBJ2-7 better. The germline gives CDR1 MNHNS, CDR2 SASEGT. The CDR3 runs to 13 residues. In nucleotides, the CDR3 is TGTGCCAGTTTGACAGATCATACCTACGAGCAGTACTTC. Translating gives CASLTDHTYEQYF.

The J gene is TRBJ1-4, the V gene TRBV2; TRBD1 agrees at 7 bases. V shed 7 bases, J shed 4 bases, and the junction held 6 bases outside the gene matches. The length of the CDR3 is 14 residues. Germline CDR1 is SNHLY and CDR2 is FYNNEI. CDR3 DNA sequence: TGTGCCAGCAACAACAGGGGCAATAATGAAAAACTGTTTTTT. It codes for CASNNRGNNEKLFF.

The chain has TRBV5-1 and TRBJ2-4; tentative D call: TRBD2 (6 bases). V was cut by 5 bases and J by 7 bases, with 13 bases left in between. This CDR3 has 13 residues. Looked up from germline, CDR1 is SGHRS and CDR2 is YFSETQ. CDR3 bases: TGCGCCAGCAGATCGTCTCGGGAGAACATTCAGTACTTC. Encoded protein: CASRSSRENIQYF.

The chain links TRBV9 to TRBJ2-1; 7 positions agree with TRBD2. CDR3 size: 14 residues. Germline V CDR1 and CDR2: SGDLS, YYNGEE. Trimming removed 4 bases from V and 9 bases from J; junction bases left unmatched: 10. CDR3 sequence: CASSPSGHPGEQFF. The DNA for the CDR3 is TGTGCCAGCAGCCCTAGCGGCCACCCAGGTGAGCAGTTCTTC.

This chain joins TRBV19 and TRBJ2-1; 13 nucleotides line up with TRBD2. Per the germline V gene, CDR1 is LNHDA and CDR2 is SQIVND (reference sequence). Trimming took 5 bases from V and 2 from J; bases not matched to a gene: 12. The CDR3 is 19 residues long. CDR3 in DNA: TGTGCCAGTAGTTCCGGACTAGCGGGAGTTCGTAGGGCCTACAATGAGCAGTTCTTC. This codes for CASSSGLAGVRRAYNEQFF.

J is TRBJ1-5 and V is TRBV19; D call uncertain. V shed 4 bases and J shed 0 bases, with 10 bases lying between them. This CDR3 is 15 amino acids long. CDR1 is LNHDA and CDR2 is SQIVND in the germline V gene (reference sequence). CDR3 sequence reads: CASSKGVNSNQPQHF. Written as DNA, the CDR3 is TGTGCCAGTAGTAAAGGAGTAAATAGCAATCAGCCCCAGCATTTT. Filled out from reference TRBV19 and TRBJ1-5, the complete variable domain reads DGGITQSPKYLFRKEGQNVTLSCEQNLNHDAMYWYRQDPGQGLRLIYYSQIVNDFQKGDIAEGYSVSREKKESFPLTVTSAQKNPTAFYLCASSKGVNSNQPQHFGDGTRLSIL.

The chain links TRBV10-2 to TRBJ2-1; D is perhaps TRBD2 (6 bases). Per germline, CDR1 WSHSY and CDR2 SAAADI. Trimming removed 7 bases at V and 6 bases at J, with 10 bases between. This CDR3 is built from 12 residues. CDR3 DNA sequence: TGCGCCAGCACACTAGCTGGCAATGAGCAGTTCTTC. Its protein is CASTLAGNEQFF.

This clone was counted only a few times. The V and J genes are TRBV27 and TRBJ1-3; D gene uncertain. This CDR3 is 14 amino acids long. CDR1 and CDR2 (germline): MNHEY, SMNVEV (reference sequence). With 8 bases removed from V and 0 bases from J, the gap between germline ends came to 11 bases. CDR3: CASGLLGSGNTIYF. The CDR3 DNA reads as TGTGCCAGCGGGCTCCTGGGCTCTGGAAACACCATATATTTT.

As DNA, the CDR3 is TGCGCCAGCAGCTTGAACAGCCGATCATACGAGCAGTACTTC. Encoded protein: CASSLNSRSYEQYF. The V call is TRBV5-1, the J call TRBJ2-7, with D uncertain. The CDR3 has 14 residues. The V gene's germline CDR1 is SGHRS and CDR2 YFSETQ. V gave up 1 base and J gave up 4 bases, with 12 bases separating them.

This chain connects TRBV10-1 to TRBJ2-5; 7 nucleotides agree with TRBD2. CDR1 is WNHNN and CDR2 is SYGVQD in the germline V gene (reference sequence). The CDR3 is made up of 15 amino acids. V was clipped by 2 bases and J by 5 bases; unmatched bases: 8. This chain's CDR3 is CASSEKEGGRETQYF. CDR3 bases: TGCGCCAGCAGTGAGAAGGAGGGAGGGAGGGAGACCCAGTACTTC.

This chain connects TRBV5-1 to TRBJ2-7, with D tentatively TRBD1 (6 bases). The CDR3 loop spans 14 amino acids. Looked up from germline, CDR1 is SGHRS and CDR2 is YFSETQ. The V end was cut by 4 bases, the J end by 1 base, with 12 bases between. The CDR3 here is CASSQRQASYEQYF. CDR3 DNA: TGCGCCAGCAGCCAACGACAGGCATCCTACGAGCAGTACTTC.

The chain is built from TRBV5-1 and TRBJ2-3; D remains ambiguous. The CDR3 runs to 11 residues. With 1 base removed from V and 6 bases from J, the gap between germline ends came to 3 bases. Germline lookup yields CDR1 SGHRS and CDR2 YFSETQ. The CDR3: CASSLSDTQYF. The DNA for the CDR3 is TGCGCCAGCAGCTTGTCGGATACGCAGTATTTT.

A few counts support this clone. The J gene is TRBJ1-2, the V gene TRBV25-1; no firm D call. The germline CDR1 and CDR2 sequences are MGHDK and SYGVNS. This CDR3 is built from 11 residues. The V end was cut by 1 base, the J end by 8 bases, with 5 bases between. In DNA form, the CDR3 reads TGTGCCAGCAGTGAATCCGCGGGCTACACCTTC. Amino acid sequence: CASSESAGYTF.

This sequence joins TRBV27 and TRBJ1-1; 7 bases match TRBD1. In germline, CDR1 is MNHEY, CDR2 SMNVEV (reference sequence). J lost 3 bases, V lost 6 bases, and 4 bases had no gene match. This CDR3 is 13 amino acids long. The CDR3 loop is CASSLTGDTEAFF. The CDR3 coding sequence is TGTGCCAGCAGCCTTACAGGGGACACTGAAGCTTTCTTT.

J is TRBJ2-1 and V is TRBV5-1; 7 nucleotides agree with TRBD2. The germline V gene encodes CDR1 SGHRS and CDR2 YFSETQ. With V trimmed by 0 bases and J by 5 bases, 2 bases remained unmatched. The CDR3 has 14 residues. The CDR3 nucleotides read TGCGCCAGCAGCTTGGGGCTAGCGGACAATGAGCAGTTCTTC. This gives the protein CASSLGLADNEQFF.

The chain recombines TRBV7-9 with TRBJ1-1, with 9 bases matching TRBD1. The V segment lost 1 base and the J segment 6 bases; nucleotides outside the gene matches: 3. Germline-derived CDR1 and CDR2 are SEHNR and FQNEAQ (reference sequence). CDR3 length equals 14 residues. The CDR3: CASSLGTGAAEAFF. The CDR3 DNA reads TGTGCCAGCAGCTTAGGGACAGGGGCGGCTGAAGCTTTCTTT. Full variable domain (outside the CDR3, taken from reference TRBV7-9 and TRBJ1-1): DTGVSQNPRHKITKRGQNVTFRCDPISEHNRLYWYRQTLGQGPEFLTYFQNEAQLEKSRLLSDRFSAERPKGSFSTLEIQRTEQGDSAMYLCASSLGTGAAEAFFGQGTRLTVV.